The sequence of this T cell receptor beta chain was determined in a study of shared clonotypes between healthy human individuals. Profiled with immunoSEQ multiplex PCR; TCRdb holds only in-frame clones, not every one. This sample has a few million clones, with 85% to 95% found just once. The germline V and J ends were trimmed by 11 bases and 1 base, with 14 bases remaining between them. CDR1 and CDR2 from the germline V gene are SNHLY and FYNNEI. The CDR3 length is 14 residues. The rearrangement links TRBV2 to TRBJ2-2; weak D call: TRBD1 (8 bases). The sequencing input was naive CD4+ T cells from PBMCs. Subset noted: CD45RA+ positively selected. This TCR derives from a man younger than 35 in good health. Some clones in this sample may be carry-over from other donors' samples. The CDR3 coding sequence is TGTGCCTTGGGGGGGACAGGGAACACCGGGGAGCTGTTTTTT. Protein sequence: CALGGTGNTGELFF.